The 26 T cell receptor beta chains below all came from one sample that was sequenced in a study of cytotoxic CD8 clonotypes in ibrutinib-treated CLL. This table comes from immunoSEQ multiplex PCR, and its TCRdb copy is limited to in-frame clones, with some not included. The sample carries about 40,000 clones, 68% recorded once. The sequencing used PBMCs, collected at disease progression, from a patient treated with ibrutinib. The receptors derive from a human donor with chronic lymphocytic leukemia.

The V call is TRBV11-2, the J call TRBJ2-1, with D maybe TRBD2 (5 bases). The CDR3 consists of 15 residues. V was shortened by 0 bases and J by 4 bases, with 10 bases between the two germline ends. Germline CDR1 SGHAT, CDR2 FQNNGV. CDR3 nucleotides: TGTGCCAGCAGCTTAGAAGGACTGAGTTACAATGAGCAGTTCTTC. Its protein product is CASSLEGLSYNEQFF.

The chain links TRBV7-9 to TRBJ2-5; possible D gene TRBD2, 5 bases. This CDR3 is 12 amino acids long. The ends were cut back, 3 bases at V and 5 bases at J, with 7 bases in the middle. Germline loops: CDR1 SEHNR, CDR2 FQNEAQ (reference sequence). The CDR3 region is CASSFSGETQYF. CDR3 in DNA: TGTGCCAGCAGCTTCTCGGGGGAGACCCAGTACTTC. Looking up the rest from reference TRBV7-9 and TRBJ2-5 gives the full variable domain: DTGVSQNPRHKITKRGQNVTFRCDPISEHNRLYWYRQTLGQGPEFLTYFQNEAQLEKSRLLSDRFSAERPKGSFSTLEIQRTEQGDSAMYLCASSFSGETQYFGPGTRLLVL.

J is TRBJ2-7 and V is TRBV11-3; D is ambiguous. This CDR3 is 14 amino acids long. V was trimmed by 1 base and J by 5 bases, leaving 12 bases between them. The germline gives CDR1 SGHNT, CDR2 YENEEA. In nucleotides, the CDR3 is TGTGCCAGCAGCTTAGTACCCCACGTCGACGAGCAGTACTTC. Translated: CASSLVPHVDEQYF.

The chain is built from TRBV27 and TRBJ2-7; 8 bases align to TRBD2. There are 14 residues in the CDR3. Germline V CDR1 and CDR2: MNHEY, SMNVEV (reference sequence). J gave up 4 bases and V 7 bases, and 9 bases lay outside the gene matches. The CDR3 bases are TGTGCCAGCACCCTGACGGGGGGGGTTTACGAGCAGTACTTC. Protein: CASTLTGGVYEQYF.

This clone was seen once. Within the sample, other DNA sequences also encode this same CDR3. The V call is TRBV5-1, the J call TRBJ2-3, with D possibly being TRBD2 (6 bases). The V gene lost 4 bases and the J gene lost 4 bases, with 19 bases spanning the gap. The CDR3 runs 16 residues. Germline lookup yields CDR1 SGHRS and CDR2 YFSETQ. The CDR3 DNA reads as TGCGCCAGCAGCGAGGGACTGGCTATTAGCGCAGATACGCAGTATTTT. Residues: CASSEGLAISADTQYF.

This clone was found a few times. This chain joins TRBV7-8 and TRBJ2-2, with 9 bases that match TRBD1. This CDR3 comprises 16 residues. After removal of 5 bases from V and 2 bases from J, the junction contained 6 bases not matched to a gene. Germline V gene data show CDR1 as SGHVS and CDR2 as FQNEAQ. The CDR3 reads CASSPDRGLNTGELFF. The CDR3 bases are TGTGCCAGCAGCCCGGACAGGGGCCTAAACACCGGGGAGCTGTTTTTT.

The chain uses TRBV7-2 and TRBJ2-3, with a weak D call TRBD2 (5 bases). The V and J ends lost 5 bases and 8 bases respectively, with 17 bases between them. The V gene's germline CDR1 is SGHTA and CDR2 FQGNSA. CDR3 size: 14 residues. CDR3 sequence (DNA): TGTGCCAGCAGCCCCGACCGACGCGGGTTTACGCAGTATTTT. Its protein is CASSPDRRGFTQYF.

The chain couples TRBV12-5 to TRBJ1-5; D ambiguous. V shed 1 base and J shed 6 bases, with 10 bases lying between them. CDR1 and CDR2 (germline): LGHNT, FRNRAP. This CDR3 comprises 14 residues. The DNA for the CDR3 is TGTGCTAGTGGTTTGGAGAGGTCCGGTCAGCCCCAGCATTTT. It translates to CASGLERSGQPQHF.

V and J are TRBV5-6 and TRBJ2-7, with D possibly being TRBD2 (6 bases). Trimming took off 3 bases at V and 6 bases at J, with 22 bases between the two ends. Germline CDR1 and CDR2: SGHDT and YYEEEE. The CDR3 is made up of 16 amino acids. The chain's CDR3 is CASSYPYGSGLPEQYF. The CDR3 region has the DNA TGTGCCAGCAGCTATCCGTACGGGAGCGGTTTACCCGAGCAGTACTTC. The whole variable domain, remainder taken from reference TRBV5-6 and TRBJ2-7, is DAGVTQSPTHLIKTRGQQVTLRCSPKSGHDTVSWYQQALGQGPQFIFQYYEEEERQRGNFPDRFSGHQFPNYSSELNVNALLLGDSALYLCASSYPYGSGLPEQYFGPGTRLTVT.

The sample holds a few counts of this clone. V is TRBV7-9 and J is TRBJ1-1; D gene unclear. CDR1 is SEHNR, CDR2 FQNEAQ, per germline (reference sequence). Deletions cut 0 bases from V and 6 bases from J, with 11 bases between. This CDR3 comprises 14 residues. The CDR3 bases are TGTGCCAGCAGCTTAGCTCTGGGTGCCCCTGAAGCTTTCTTT. Translating gives CASSLALGAPEAFF.

The chain couples TRBV10-1 to TRBJ1-1; D gene uncertain. Trimming removed 0 bases from V and 0 bases from J, with 5 bases in between. This CDR3 is built from 14 residues. CDR1 is WNHNN, CDR2 SYGVQD, per germline (reference sequence). Here the CDR3 reads CASSESALNTEAFF. The CDR3 DNA is TGCGCCAGCAGTGAGTCTGCGTTGAACACTGAAGCTTTCTTT.

The genes are TRBV19 and TRBJ2-1; D gene ambiguous. The CDR3 contains 15 residues. Germline V gene lookup returns CDR1 LNHDA and CDR2 SQIVND (reference sequence). V lost 2 bases to trimming and J lost 0 bases, with 8 bases between them. CDR3 region: CASSIQMSSYNEQFF. DNA of the CDR3: TGTGCCAGTAGTATACAGATGAGCTCCTACAATGAGCAGTTCTTC. The complete variable domain, with remaining parts taken from reference TRBV19 and TRBJ2-1, reads DGGITQSPKYLFRKEGQNVTLSCEQNLNHDAMYWYRQDPGQGLRLIYYSQIVNDFQKGDIAEGYSVSREKKESFPLTVTSAQKNPTAFYLCASSIQMSSYNEQFFGPGTRLTVL.

This clone appeared a few times. The chain recombines TRBV11-2 with TRBJ2-7, with a weak D call TRBD2 (5 bases). The CDR3 length is 14 residues. V lost 7 bases to trimming and J lost 0 bases, with 13 bases between them. Germline values: CDR1 SGHAT, CDR2 FQNNGV. CDR3 nucleotides: TGTGCCAGCAACTGGGCGGGTAGCTCCTACGAGCAGTACTTC. It yields the protein CASNWAGSSYEQYF.

The rearrangement joins TRBV11-2 to TRBJ2-5; the D call may be TRBD1 or TRBD2 (6 bases each). Trimming cost V 5 bases and J 5 bases, with 24 bases left between them. The germline V gene encodes CDR1 SGHAT and CDR2 FQNNGV. There are 17 residues in the CDR3. CDR3 residues: CASSVRGAAGAGETQYF. CDR3 DNA sequence: TGTGCCAGCAGCGTAAGGGGGGCAGCAGGGGCCGGGGAGACCCAGTACTTC.

V and J are TRBV5-1 and TRBJ1-2; D uncertain. V gave up 0 bases and J gave up 8 bases, with 8 bases separating them. The CDR3 contains 12 residues. Looked up from germline, CDR1 is SGHRS and CDR2 is YFSETQ. The DNA for the CDR3 is TGCGCCAGCAGCTTGGACGCCGGGGGCTACACCTTC. Its translation is CASSLDAGGYTF.

The rearrangement links TRBV6-5 to TRBJ1-5, with D tentatively TRBD1 (6 bases). CDR3 size: 15 residues. With 5 bases removed from V and 2 bases from J, the gap between germline ends came to 13 bases. Germline CDR1 is MNHEY and CDR2 is SVGAGI. CDR3 DNA: TGTGCCAGCAGTAATGGACAGCAGGGCAATCAGCCCCAGCATTTT. This translates into CASSNGQQGNQPQHF.

This chain uses TRBV7-2 with TRBJ2-7, with 9 bases fitting TRBD2. Germline CDR1 and CDR2: SGHTA and FQGNSA. The CDR3 spans 15 residues. V dropped 5 bases and J dropped 7; count of bases not matched to a gene: 12. The chain's CDR3 is CASSPGGLAGLEQYF. The CDR3 DNA reads as TGTGCCAGCAGCCCTGGGGGGCTAGCGGGACTGGAGCAGTACTTC.

The V call is TRBV9, the J call TRBJ2-7; D gene ambiguous. This CDR3 comprises 14 residues. Trimming removed 0 bases from V and 3 bases from J, with 10 bases in between. Per the germline V gene, CDR1 is SGDLS and CDR2 is YYNGEE. The CDR3 region is CASSVGTNFYEQYF. DNA of the CDR3: TGTGCCAGCAGCGTAGGTACGAACTTCTACGAGCAGTACTTC.

J is TRBJ1-3 and V is TRBV6-1, with TRBD1 matching 7 bases. Trimming removed 5 bases from V and 7 bases from J; junction bases left unmatched: 5. The CDR3 extends over 13 amino acids. The germline gives CDR1 MNHNS, CDR2 SASEGT. CDR3 sequence reads: CASSQQGRNTIYF. In DNA, the CDR3 is TGTGCCAGCAGTCAACAGGGGAGGAACACCATATATTTT.

This chain links TRBV30 with TRBJ1-4; D is perhaps TRBD1 (6 bases). This CDR3 is built from 14 residues. CDR1 and CDR2 (germline): GTSNPN, SVGIG (reference sequence). V was clipped by 4 bases and J by 8 bases, with 17 bases between them. CDR3 amino acids: CAWTRDRTSEKLFF. The DNA for the CDR3 is TGTGCCTGGACCCGAGACAGGACCTCCGAAAAACTGTTTTTT.

The chain recombines TRBV18 with TRBJ1-3, with 7 positions matching TRBD1. The CDR3 consists of 16 residues. The germline CDR1 and CDR2 sequences are KGHSH and LQKENI. V was clipped by 1 base and J by 4 bases; unmatched bases: 7. This chain's CDR3 is CASSPQTGIVGNTIYF. CDR3 nucleotide sequence: TGTGCCAGCTCACCACAGACAGGGATCGTAGGAAACACCATATATTTT. Full variable domain (rest looked up from reference TRBV18 and TRBJ1-3): NAGVMQNPRHLVRRRGQEARLRCSPMKGHSHVYWYRQLPEEGLKFMVYLQKENIIDESGMPKERFSAEFPKEGPSILRIQQVVRGDSAAYFCASSPQTGIVGNTIYFGEGSWLTVV.

This chain links TRBV6-6 with TRBJ1-1; D is perhaps TRBD1 (5 bases). The V end lost 2 bases, the J end lost 5 bases, and 9 bases lay between the germline ends. Germline CDR1 MNHNY, CDR2 SVGAGI (reference sequence). This CDR3 has 13 residues. CDR3: CASSYGGDTEAFF. CDR3 nucleotides: TGTGCCAGCAGTTACGGGGGTGATACTGAAGCTTTCTTT.

This clone was observed a few times. The V and J genes are TRBV7-6 and TRBJ2-3, with unresolved D. Germline-derived CDR1 and CDR2 are SGHVS and FNYEAQ. V lost 1 base to trimming and J lost 5 bases, with 7 bases between them. The CDR3 is 13 amino acids. The CDR3 nucleotides read TGTGCCAGCAGCTTAGTAACGAGAGATACGCAGTATTTT. Translation: CASSLVTRDTQYF.

The V call is TRBV7-2, the J call TRBJ2-2; no clear D gene. Trimming stripped 2 bases from V and 2 bases from J, with 12 bases between. The germline V gene encodes CDR1 SGHTA and CDR2 FQGNSA. This CDR3 region has 16 residues. The CDR3 loop reads CASSLRLGGNTGELFF. DNA for the CDR3: TGTGCCAGCAGCTTAAGGTTGGGCGGCAACACCGGGGAGCTGTTTTTT.

This chain links TRBV7-8 with TRBJ2-7; TRBD2 might be the D (6 bases). V was trimmed by 6 bases and J by 0 bases, leaving 12 bases between them. Germline CDR1 reads SGHVS; CDR2 reads FQNEAQ. CDR3 length: 14 amino acids. The CDR3 spells CASRLVGSSYEQYF. The CDR3 DNA follows: TGTGCCAGCAGATTGGTCGGGAGCTCCTACGAGCAGTACTTC.

The chain joins TRBV25-1 to TRBJ2-3, with a possible D match to TRBD1 (6 bases). The germline CDR1 and CDR2 sequences are MGHDK and SYGVNS. The CDR3 is made up of 13 amino acids. Deletions cut 4 bases from V and 5 bases from J, with 10 bases between. This CDR3 is CASSGQGRDTQYF. The CDR3 coding sequence is TGTGCCAGCAGTGGCCAGGGGCGAGATACGCAGTATTTT. Full variable domain (outside the CDR3, taken from reference TRBV25-1 and TRBJ2-3): EADIYQTPRYLVIGTGKKITLECSQTMGHDKMYWYQQDPGMELHLIHYSYGVNSTEKGDLSSESTVSRIRTEHFPLTLESARPSHTSQYLCASSGQGRDTQYFGPGTRLTVL.